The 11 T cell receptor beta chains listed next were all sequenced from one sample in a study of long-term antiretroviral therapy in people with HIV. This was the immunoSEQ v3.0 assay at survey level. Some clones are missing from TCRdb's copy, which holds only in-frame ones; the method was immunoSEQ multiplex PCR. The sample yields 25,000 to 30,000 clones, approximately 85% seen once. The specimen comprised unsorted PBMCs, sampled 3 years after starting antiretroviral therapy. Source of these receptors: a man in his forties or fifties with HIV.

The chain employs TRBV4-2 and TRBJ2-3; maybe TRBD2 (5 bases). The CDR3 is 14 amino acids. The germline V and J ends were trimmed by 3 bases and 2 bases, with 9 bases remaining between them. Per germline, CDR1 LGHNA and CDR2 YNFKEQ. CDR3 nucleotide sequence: TGTGCCAGCAGCCATGAGGGCCCCACAGATACGCAGTATTTT. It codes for CASSHEGPTDTQYF.

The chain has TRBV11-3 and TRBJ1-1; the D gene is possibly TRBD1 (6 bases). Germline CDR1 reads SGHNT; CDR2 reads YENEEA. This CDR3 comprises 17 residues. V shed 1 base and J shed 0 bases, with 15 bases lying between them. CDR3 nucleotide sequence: TGTGCCAGCAGCTTAGGGGCAGGGGAAAGGATGAACACTGAAGCTTTCTTT. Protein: CASSLGAGERMNTEAFF.

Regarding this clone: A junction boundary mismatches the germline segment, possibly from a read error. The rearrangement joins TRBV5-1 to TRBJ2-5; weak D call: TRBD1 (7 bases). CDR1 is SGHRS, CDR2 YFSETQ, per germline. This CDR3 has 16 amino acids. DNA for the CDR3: TGCGCCAGCAGATTGGGGCTGGGGCAGGGGGGAGAGACCCAGTACTTC. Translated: CASRLGLGQGGETQYF. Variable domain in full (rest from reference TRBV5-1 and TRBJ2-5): KAGVTQTPRYLIKTRGQQVTLSCSPISGHRSVSWYQQTPGQGLQFLFEYFSETQRNKGNFPGRFSGRQFSNSRSEMNVSTLELGDSALYLCASRLGLGQGGETQYFGPGTRLLVL.

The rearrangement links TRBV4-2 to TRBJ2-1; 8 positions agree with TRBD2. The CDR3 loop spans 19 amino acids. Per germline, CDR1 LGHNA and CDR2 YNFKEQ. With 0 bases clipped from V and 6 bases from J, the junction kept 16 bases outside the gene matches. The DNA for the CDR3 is TGTGCCAGCAGCCAAGATTTCGCAAGCGGGGGAAGTCCCGGCAATGAGCAGTTCTTC. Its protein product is CASSQDFASGGSPGNEQFF.

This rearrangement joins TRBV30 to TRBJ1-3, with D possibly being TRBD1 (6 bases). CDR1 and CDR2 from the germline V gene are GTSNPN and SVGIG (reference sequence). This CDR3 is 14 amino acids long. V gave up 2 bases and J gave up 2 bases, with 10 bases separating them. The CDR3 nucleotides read TGTGCCTGGAGTACAGGGAGGCCTGGAAACACCATATATTTT. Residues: CAWSTGRPGNTIYF.

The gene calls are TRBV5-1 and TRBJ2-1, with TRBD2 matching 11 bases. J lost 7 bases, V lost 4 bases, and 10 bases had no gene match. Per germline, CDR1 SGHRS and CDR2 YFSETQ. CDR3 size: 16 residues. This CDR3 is CASSPQTSGMRNEQFF. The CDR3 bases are TGCGCCAGCAGCCCGCAGACTAGCGGGATGCGGAATGAGCAGTTCTTC.

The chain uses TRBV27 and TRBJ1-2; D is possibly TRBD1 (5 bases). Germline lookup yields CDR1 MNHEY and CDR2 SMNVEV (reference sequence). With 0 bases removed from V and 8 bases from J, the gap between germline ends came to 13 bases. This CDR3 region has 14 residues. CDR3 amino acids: CASSLSQQVGGYTF. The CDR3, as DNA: TGTGCCAGCAGTTTATCGCAACAGGTCGGCGGCTACACCTTC.

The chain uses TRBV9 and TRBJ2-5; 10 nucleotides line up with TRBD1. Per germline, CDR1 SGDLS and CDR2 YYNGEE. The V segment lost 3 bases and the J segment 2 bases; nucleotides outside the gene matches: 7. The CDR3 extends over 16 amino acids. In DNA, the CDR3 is TGTGCCAGCAGCGCCCTGACAGGGGGCGAGCAAGAGACCCAGTACTTC. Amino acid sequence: CASSALTGGEQETQYF.

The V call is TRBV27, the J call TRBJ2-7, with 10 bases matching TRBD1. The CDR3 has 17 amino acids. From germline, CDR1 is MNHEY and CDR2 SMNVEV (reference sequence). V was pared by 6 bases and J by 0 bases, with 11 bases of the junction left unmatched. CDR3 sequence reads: CASSTTLGTGVSYEQYF. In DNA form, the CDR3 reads TGTGCCAGCAGCACTACCTTGGGGACAGGGGTCTCCTACGAGCAGTACTTC.

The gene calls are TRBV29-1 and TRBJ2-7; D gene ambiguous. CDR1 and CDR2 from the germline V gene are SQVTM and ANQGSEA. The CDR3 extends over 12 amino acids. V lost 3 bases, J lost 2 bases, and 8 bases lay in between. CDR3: CSVESPTYEQYF. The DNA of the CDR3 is TGCAGCGTTGAGTCTCCTACCTACGAGCAGTACTTC.

The CDR3 sequence: CAISESAVVEAFF. Written as DNA, the CDR3 is TGTGCCATCAGTGAGTCGGCGGTGGTTGAAGCTTTCTTT. The chain couples TRBV10-3 to TRBJ1-1; no definite D call. In germline, CDR1 is ENHRY, CDR2 SYGVKD. The V and J ends lost 0 bases and 7 bases respectively, with 9 bases between them. The CDR3 runs to 13 residues.